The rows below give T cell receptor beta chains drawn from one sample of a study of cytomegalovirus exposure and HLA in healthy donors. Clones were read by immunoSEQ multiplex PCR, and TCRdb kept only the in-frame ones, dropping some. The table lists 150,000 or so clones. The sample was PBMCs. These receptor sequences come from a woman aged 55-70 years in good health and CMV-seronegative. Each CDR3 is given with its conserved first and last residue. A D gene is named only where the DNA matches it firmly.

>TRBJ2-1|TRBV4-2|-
CASSQDEGRSLANEQFF
TGTGCCAGCAGCCAAGACGAGGGAAGGTCCCTTGCCAATGAGCAGTTCTTC
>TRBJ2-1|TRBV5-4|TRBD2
CASSNPSGGDYNEQFF
TGTGCCAGCAGCAACCCTAGCGGGGGGGATTACAATGAGCAGTTCTTC
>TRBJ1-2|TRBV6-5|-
CASRLDANYGYTF
TGTGCCAGCAGGCTAGATGCTAACTATGGCTACACCTTC
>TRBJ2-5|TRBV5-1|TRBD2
CASGAGLAGGQETQYF
TGCGCCAGCGGTGCCGGACTAGCGGGGGGCCAAGAGACCCAGTACTTC
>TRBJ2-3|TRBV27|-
CASSLEVSGDTQYF
TGTGCCAGCAGTTTAGAAGTGTCGGGAGATACGCAGTATTTT
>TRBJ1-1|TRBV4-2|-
CASSQDETENTEAFF
TGTGCCAGCAGCCAAGATGAGACAGAGAACACTGAAGCTTTCTTT
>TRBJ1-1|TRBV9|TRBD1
CASSRDRTGEAFF
TGTGCCAGCAGCCGGGACAGAACGGGTGAGGCTTTCTTT
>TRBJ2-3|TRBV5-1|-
CASSIDRSSTDTQYF
TGCGCCAGCAGCATTGACAGGTCTAGCACAGATACGCAGTATTTT
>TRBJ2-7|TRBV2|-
CASRQSYEQYF
TGTGCCAGTCGACAGTCCTACGAGCAGTACTTC
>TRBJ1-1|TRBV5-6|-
CASSFTRDTEAFF
TGTGCCAGCAGTTTTACACGGGACACTGAAGCTTTCTTT
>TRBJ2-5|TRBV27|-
CASSLSSLADQETQYF
TGTGCCAGCAGTTTATCCTCATTAGCCGACCAAGAGACCCAGTACTTC
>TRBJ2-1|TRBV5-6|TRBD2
CASSPLAGANFINEQFF
TGTGCCAGCAGCCCTCTAGCGGGGGCCAACTTCATTAATGAGCAGTTCTTC
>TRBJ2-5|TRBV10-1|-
CASSRDRDQETQYF
TGCGCCAGCAGCCGAGACAGAGACCAAGAGACCCAGTACTTC
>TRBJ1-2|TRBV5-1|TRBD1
CASSHDRGSNYGYTF
TGCGCCAGCAGCCATGACAGGGGATCCAACTATGGCTACACCTTC
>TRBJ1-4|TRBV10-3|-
CAISQGEQGRKDEKLFF
TGTGCCATCAGTCAAGGGGAGCAAGGGAGGAAAGATGAAAAACTGTTTTTT
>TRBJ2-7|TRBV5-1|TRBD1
CASSLFPTGEPYF
TGCGCCAGCAGCTTGTTTCCTACAGGGGAACCGTACTTC
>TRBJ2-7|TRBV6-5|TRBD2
CASSGGGPVEQYF
TGTGCCAGCAGCGGCGGGGGGCCTGTCGAGCAGTACTTC
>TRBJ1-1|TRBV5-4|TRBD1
CASSPGGGQGTTEAFF
TGTGCCAGCAGCCCCGGCGGTGGACAGGGTACCACTGAAGCTTTCTTT
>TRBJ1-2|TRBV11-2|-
CASSLGQNYGYTF
TGTGCCAGCAGCCTCGGACAGAACTATGGCTACACCTTC
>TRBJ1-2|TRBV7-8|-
CASSLGQGNYGYTF
TGTGCCAGCAGCTTAGGGCAGGGAAACTATGGCTACACCTTC
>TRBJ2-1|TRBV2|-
CARSLAPGYNEQFF
TGTGCCAGGTCCCTAGCGCCTGGCTACAATGAGCAGTTCTTC
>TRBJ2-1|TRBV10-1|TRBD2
CASSELRTSSNEQFF
TGCGCCAGCAGTGAGCTGAGGACTAGCTCCAATGAGCAGTTCTTC
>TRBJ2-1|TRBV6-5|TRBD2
CASRESGAYNEQFF
TGTGCCAGCAGGGAAAGCGGGGCCTACAATGAGCAGTTCTTC
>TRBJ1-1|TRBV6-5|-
CASSSGWGHTEAFF
TGTGCCAGCAGTTCGGGGTGGGGGCACACTGAAGCTTTCTTT
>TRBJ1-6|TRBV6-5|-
CASSPRGAGDSPLHF
TGTGCCAGCAGTCCACGCGGGGCGGGTGATTCACCCCTCCACTTT
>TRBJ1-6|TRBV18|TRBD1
CASSPPGTGTYNSPLHF
TGTGCCAGCTCACCACCCGGGACAGGCACCTATAATTCACCCCTCCACTTT
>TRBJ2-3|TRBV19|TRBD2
CASSAGVGTDTQYF
TGTGCCAGTAGCGCGGGAGTCGGCACAGATACGCAGTATTTT
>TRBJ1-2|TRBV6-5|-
CASSYGGGRNYGYTF
TGTGCCAGCAGTTACGGCGGGGGCCGTAACTATGGCTACACCTTC
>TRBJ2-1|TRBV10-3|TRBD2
CAISRLAGGSEQFF
TGTGCCATCAGTCGACTAGCGGGAGGTAGTGAGCAGTTCTTC
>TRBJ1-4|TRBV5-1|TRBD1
CASSGGTGNEKLFF
TGCGCCAGCAGCGGTGGGACAGGGAACGAAAAACTGTTTTTT
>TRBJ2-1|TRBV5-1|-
CASSPAETSYNEQFF
TGCGCCAGCAGCCCCGCGGAGACCTCCTACAATGAGCAGTTCTTC
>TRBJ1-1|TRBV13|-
CASRRGWTEAFF
TGTGCCAGCAGACGAGGGTGGACTGAAGCTTTCTTT
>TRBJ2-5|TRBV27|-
CASIPLGQETQYF
TGTGCCAGCATTCCCCTCGGACAGGAGACCCAGTACTTC
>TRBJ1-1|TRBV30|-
CASRGREDTEAFF
TGTGCCTCGAGGGGGAGGGAGGACACTGAAGCTTTCTTT
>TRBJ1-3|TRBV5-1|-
CASSLEGMSGNTIYF
TGCGCCAGCAGCTTGGAGGGGATGTCTGGAAACACCATATATTTT
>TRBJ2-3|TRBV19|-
CASKARTGTDTQYF
TGTGCCAGTAAAGCAAGGACAGGCACAGATACGCAGTATTTT
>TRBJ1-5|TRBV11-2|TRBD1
CASSLGGQPNQPQHF
TGTGCCAGCAGCTTAGGGGGACAGCCTAATCAGCCCCAGCATTTT
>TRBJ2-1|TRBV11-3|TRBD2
CASSPGGVSYNEQFF
TGTGCCAGCAGCCCGGGGGGGGTCTCCTACAATGAGCAGTTCTTC
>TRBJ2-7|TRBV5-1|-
CASRPLGQRVYEQYF
TGCGCCAGCAGACCGCTAGGACAGAGAGTCTACGAGCAGTACTTC
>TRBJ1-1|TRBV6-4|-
CASSDTGMGTEAFF
TGTGCCAGCAGTGACACAGGGATGGGCACTGAAGCTTTCTTT
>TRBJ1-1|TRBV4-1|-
CASSQLPNMNTEAFF
TGCGCCAGCAGCCAACTCCCGAACATGAACACTGAAGCTTTCTTT
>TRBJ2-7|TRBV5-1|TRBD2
CASSLGTSGYYEQYF
TGCGCCAGCAGCTTAGGGACTAGCGGATACTACGAGCAGTACTTC
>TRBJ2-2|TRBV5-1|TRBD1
CASSFGATGATGELFF
TGCGCCAGCAGCTTCGGAGCGACAGGGGCGACCGGGGAGCTGTTTTTT
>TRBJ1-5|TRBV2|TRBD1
CASSRTTGGGQPQHF
TGTGCCAGCAGTCGAACTACAGGGGGCGGTCAGCCCCAGCATTTT
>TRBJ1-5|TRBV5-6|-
CASSAGGYQPQHF
TGTGCCAGCAGCGCGGGAGGATATCAGCCCCAGCATTTT
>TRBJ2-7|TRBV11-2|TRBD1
CASSGYTGTGGYEQYF
TGTGCCAGCAGCGGATACACCGGGACAGGGGGTTACGAGCAGTACTTC
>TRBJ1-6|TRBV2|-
CASLVRDTYNSPLHF
TGTGCCAGCCTGGTTAGGGACACCTATAATTCACCCCTCCACTTT
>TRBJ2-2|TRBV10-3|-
CAISDPGQNTGELFF
TGTGCCATCAGTGATCCGGGACAAAACACCGGGGAGCTGTTTTTT
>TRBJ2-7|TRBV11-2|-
CASSLVPGSDYEQYF
TGTGCCAGCAGCTTAGTTCCGGGTTCGGATTACGAGCAGTACTTC
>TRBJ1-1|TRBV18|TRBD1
CASSETGGFTEAFF
TGTGCCAGCTCAGAGACAGGGGGGTTTACTGAAGCTTTCTTT
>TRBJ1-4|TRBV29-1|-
CSVQDSLATNEKLFF
TGCAGCGTGCAGGACAGCCTAGCAACTAATGAAAAACTGTTTTTT
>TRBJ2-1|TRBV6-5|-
CASSYAGGVGYNEQFF
TGTGCCAGCAGTTACGCGGGTGGAGTTGGCTACAATGAGCAGTTCTTC
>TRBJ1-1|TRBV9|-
CASSVVVGEGTEAFF
TGTGCCAGCAGCGTAGTTGTGGGGGAGGGGACTGAAGCTTTCTTT
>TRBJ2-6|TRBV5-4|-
CASSSRDSGANVLTF
TGTGCCAGCAGCTCCAGGGACTCTGGGGCCAACGTCCTGACTTTC
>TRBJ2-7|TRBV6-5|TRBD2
CASSFLTSGSPGEQYF
TGTGCCAGCAGTTTTCTGACTAGCGGATCACCGGGGGAGCAGTACTTC
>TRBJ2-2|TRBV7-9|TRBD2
CASTVRGDTNGELFF
TGTGCCAGCACCGTACGGGGGGATACTAACGGGGAGCTGTTTTTT
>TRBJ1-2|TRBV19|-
CASSIREANYGYTF
TGTGCCAGTAGTATCAGGGAAGCTAACTATGGCTACACCTTC